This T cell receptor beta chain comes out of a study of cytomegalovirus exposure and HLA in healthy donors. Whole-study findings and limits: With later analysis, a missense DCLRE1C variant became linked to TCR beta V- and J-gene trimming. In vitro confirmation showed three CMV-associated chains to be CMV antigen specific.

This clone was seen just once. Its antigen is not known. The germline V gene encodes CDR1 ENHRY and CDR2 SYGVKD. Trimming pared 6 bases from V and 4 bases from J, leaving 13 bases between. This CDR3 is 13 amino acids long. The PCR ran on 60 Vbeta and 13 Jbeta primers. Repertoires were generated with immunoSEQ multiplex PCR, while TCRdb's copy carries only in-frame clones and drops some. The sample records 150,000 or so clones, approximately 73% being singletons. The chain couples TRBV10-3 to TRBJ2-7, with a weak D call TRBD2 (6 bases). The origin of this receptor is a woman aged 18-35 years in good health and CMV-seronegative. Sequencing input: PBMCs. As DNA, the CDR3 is TGTGCCATCAGCGGACAAAGCGGGTACGAGCAGTACTTC. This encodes CAISGQSGYEQYF.